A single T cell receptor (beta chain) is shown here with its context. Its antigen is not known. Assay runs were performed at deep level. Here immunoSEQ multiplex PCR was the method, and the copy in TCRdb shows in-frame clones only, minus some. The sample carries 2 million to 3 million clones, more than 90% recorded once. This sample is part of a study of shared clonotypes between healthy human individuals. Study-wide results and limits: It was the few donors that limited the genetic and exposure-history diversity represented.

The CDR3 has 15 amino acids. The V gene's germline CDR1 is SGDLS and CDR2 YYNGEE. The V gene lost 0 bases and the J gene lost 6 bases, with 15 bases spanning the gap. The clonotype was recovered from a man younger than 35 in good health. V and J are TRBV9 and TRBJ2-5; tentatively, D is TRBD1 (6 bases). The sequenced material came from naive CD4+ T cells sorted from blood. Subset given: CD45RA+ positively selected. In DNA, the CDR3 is TGTGCCAGCAGCGTAGACGGGACAACTCCCCAGACCCAGTACTTC. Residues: CASSVDGTTPQTQYF.